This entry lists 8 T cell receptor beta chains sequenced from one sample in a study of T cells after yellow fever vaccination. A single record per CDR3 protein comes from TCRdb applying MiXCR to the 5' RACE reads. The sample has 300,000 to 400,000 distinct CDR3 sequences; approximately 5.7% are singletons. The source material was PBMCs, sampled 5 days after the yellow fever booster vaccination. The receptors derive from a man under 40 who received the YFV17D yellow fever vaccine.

The DNA for the CDR3 is TGTGCCAGCAGTTGGCGGGCGGGAACAGATACGCAGTATTTT. Its translation is CASSWRAGTDTQYF. This chain uses TRBV12-3 or TRBV12-4 with TRBJ2-3; TRBD2 is a possible D gene (6 bases). CDR3 length: 14 residues. V lost 4 bases and J 3 bases, leaving 11 bases between the germline ends.

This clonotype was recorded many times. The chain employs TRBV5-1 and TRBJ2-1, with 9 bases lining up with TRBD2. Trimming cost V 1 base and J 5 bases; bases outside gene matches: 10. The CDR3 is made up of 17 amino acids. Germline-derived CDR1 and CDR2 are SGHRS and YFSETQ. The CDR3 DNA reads TGCGCCAGCAGCTTGATTTACGAGACTAGCGGCCACAATGAGCAGTTCTTC. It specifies CASSLIYETSGHNEQFF.

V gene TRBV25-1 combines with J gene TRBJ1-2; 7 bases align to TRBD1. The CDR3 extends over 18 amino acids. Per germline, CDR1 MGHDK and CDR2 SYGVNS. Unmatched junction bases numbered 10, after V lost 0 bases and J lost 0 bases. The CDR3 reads CASSEYILGQPPNYGYTF. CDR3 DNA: TGTGCCAGCAGTGAATATATATTGGGACAGCCTCCTAACTATGGCTACACCTTC.

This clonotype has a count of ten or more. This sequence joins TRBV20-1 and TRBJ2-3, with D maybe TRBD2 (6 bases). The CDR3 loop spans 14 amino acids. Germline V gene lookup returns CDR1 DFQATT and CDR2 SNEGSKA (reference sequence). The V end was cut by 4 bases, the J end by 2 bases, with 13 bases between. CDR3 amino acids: CSATRGGTTDTQYF. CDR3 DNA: TGCAGTGCTACGAGGGGCGGGACCACAGATACGCAGTATTTT.

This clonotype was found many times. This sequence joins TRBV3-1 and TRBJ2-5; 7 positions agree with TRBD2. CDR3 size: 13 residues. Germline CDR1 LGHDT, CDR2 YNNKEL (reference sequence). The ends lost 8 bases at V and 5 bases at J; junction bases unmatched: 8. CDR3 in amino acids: CASSSGTLETQYF. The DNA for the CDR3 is TGTGCCAGCTCCAGCGGGACTTTGGAGACCCAGTACTTC.

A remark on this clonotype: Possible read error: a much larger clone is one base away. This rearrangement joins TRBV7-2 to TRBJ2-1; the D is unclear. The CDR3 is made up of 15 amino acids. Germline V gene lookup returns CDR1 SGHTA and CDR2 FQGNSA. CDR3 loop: CASSPLGIGYNGQFF. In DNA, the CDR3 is TGTGCCAGCAGCCCCCTAGGAATCGGTTACAATGGGCAGTTCTTC.

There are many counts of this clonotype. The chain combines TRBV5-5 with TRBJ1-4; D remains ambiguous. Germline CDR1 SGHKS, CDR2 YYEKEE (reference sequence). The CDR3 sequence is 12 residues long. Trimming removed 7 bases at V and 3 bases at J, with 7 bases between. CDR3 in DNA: TGTGCCAGCTGGGGTGCTAATGAAAAACTGTTTTTT. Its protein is CASWGANEKLFF.

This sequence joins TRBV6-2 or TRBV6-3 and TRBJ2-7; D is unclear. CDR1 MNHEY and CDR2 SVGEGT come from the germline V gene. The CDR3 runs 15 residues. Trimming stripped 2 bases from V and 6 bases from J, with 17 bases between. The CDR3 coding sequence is TGTGCCAGCAGTTACCTCCTCTTAGCCTCCGGCGAGCAGTACTTC. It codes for CASSYLLLASGEQYF.